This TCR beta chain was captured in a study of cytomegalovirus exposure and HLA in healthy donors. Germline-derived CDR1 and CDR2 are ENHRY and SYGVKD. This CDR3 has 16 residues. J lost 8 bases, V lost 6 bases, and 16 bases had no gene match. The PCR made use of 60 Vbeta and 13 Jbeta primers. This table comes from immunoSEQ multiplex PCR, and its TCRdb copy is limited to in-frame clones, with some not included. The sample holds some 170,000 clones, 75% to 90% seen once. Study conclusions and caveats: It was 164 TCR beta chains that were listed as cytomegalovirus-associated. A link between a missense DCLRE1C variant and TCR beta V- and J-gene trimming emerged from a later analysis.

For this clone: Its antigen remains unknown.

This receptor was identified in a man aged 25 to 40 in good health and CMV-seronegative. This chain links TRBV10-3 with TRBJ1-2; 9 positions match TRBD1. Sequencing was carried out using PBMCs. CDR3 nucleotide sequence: TGTGCCATCAGACCTCCGGACAGGGGATCCCATGTCGGCTACACCTTC. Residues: CAIRPPDRGSHVGYTF.